The 28 T cell receptor beta chains in this list originate from one sample, sequenced in a study of response to subunit inactivated influenza vaccine. MiXCR was run by TCRdb on the RT-PCR reads, yielding one entry per CDR3 protein. Altogether around 750,000 distinct CDR3 sequences are present, around 21% being singletons, with the ten largest covering around 9.6%. The starting material was PBMCs from blood, obtained 5 days after vaccination. Every receptor here comes from a man aged 45-65 years who received an inactivated influenza vaccine.

The chain is built from TRBV5-1 and TRBJ2-7, with 7 bases identical to TRBD1. The CDR3 consists of 14 residues. CDR1 and CDR2 from the germline V gene are SGHRS and YFSETQ. J gave up 3 bases and V 4 bases, and 7 bases lay outside the gene matches. The CDR3: CASSVGQFSYEQYF. The CDR3 region has the DNA TGCGCCAGCAGCGTGGGACAGTTTAGCTACGAGCAGTACTTC.

This clonotype was picked up many times. The CDR3 spells CASSWGGTADQAFF. CDR3 in DNA: TGTGCCAGCAGCTGGGGGGGGACGGCAGACCAAGCTTTCTTT. The V gene is TRBV5-6, the J gene TRBJ1-1; a weak D match, TRBD1 (5 bases). Trimming cost V 3 bases and J 9 bases, with 18 bases left between them. The germline V gene has CDR1 SGHDT and CDR2 YYEEEE. CDR3 length: 14 residues.

The chain couples TRBV7-2 to TRBJ2-1; 12 bases line up with TRBD2. The CDR3 covers 16 residues. CDR1 and CDR2 from the germline V gene are SGHTA and FQGNSA. Trimming cost V 8 bases and J 2 bases; bases outside gene matches: 7. CDR3 coding DNA: TGTGCCAGCGCAGCTAGCGGGAGGGCGGCCTACAATGAGCAGTTCTTC. Protein sequence: CASAASGRAAYNEQFF.

V and J are TRBV9 and TRBJ1-5, with a tentative D call TRBD1 (5 bases). V lost 0 bases, J lost 0 bases, and 7 bases lay in between. The CDR3 runs 15 residues. The germline CDR1 and CDR2 sequences are SGDLS and YYNGEE. The CDR3 nucleotides read TGTGCCAGCAGCGTAGACGGGGGTAGCAATCAGCCCCAGCATTTT. Its translation is CASSVDGGSNQPQHF. The full variable domain, rest sourced from reference TRBV9 and TRBJ1-5, is DSGVTQTPKHLITATGQRVTLRCSPRSGDLSVYWYQQSLDQGLQFLIQYYNGEERAKGNILERFSAQQFPDLHSELNLSSLELGDSALYFCASSVDGGSNQPQHFGDGTRLSIL.

This clonotype was seen once. The chain recombines TRBV10-3 with TRBJ2-2, with 8 bases fitting TRBD1. The CDR3 consists of 12 residues. From germline, CDR1 is ENHRY and CDR2 SYGVKD. V was clipped by 7 bases and J by 6 bases; unmatched bases: 1. The CDR3 protein is CAIKDRAGELFF. The CDR3 DNA reads as TGTGCCATCAAGGACAGGGCCGGGGAGCTGTTTTTT.

This clonotype was seen ten or more times. V usage is TRBV12-3 or TRBV12-4 and J usage is TRBJ2-2; 12 nucleotides match TRBD2. The CDR3 covers 15 residues. V shed 5 bases, J shed 5 bases, and the junction held 3 bases outside the gene matches. The CDR3 nucleotides read TGTGCCAGCAGTCCCGGGACTAGCGGGACCGGGGAGCTGTTTTTT. Translated, it gives CASSPGTSGTGELFF.

This clonotype was counted a few times. This sequence joins TRBV6-2 or TRBV6-3 and TRBJ1-2; no clear D gene. The germline V gene has CDR1 MNHEY and CDR2 SVGEGT. The CDR3 consists of 13 residues. Trimming left V 7 bases short and J 8 bases short, with 17 bases between. The chain's CDR3 is CASTQLRRGGYTF. The CDR3 DNA sequence: TGTGCCAGCACCCAGTTACGGCGAGGGGGCTACACCTTC.

The chain employs TRBV10-2 and TRBJ2-3, with TRBD2 identical over 10 bases. V lost 6 bases and J lost 4; bases outside the gene matches: 7. CDR1 is WSHSY, CDR2 SAAADI, per germline. This CDR3 has 15 residues. Written as DNA, the CDR3 is TGCGCCAGCAGCCCGGGGACTAGCGAAGCAGATACGCAGTATTTT. This translates into CASSPGTSEADTQYF.

The chain recombines TRBV19 with TRBJ2-5; a possible D gene is TRBD1 (6 bases). This CDR3 spans 16 amino acids. Trimming pared 1 base from V and 2 bases from J, leaving 14 bases between. Per germline, CDR1 LNHDA and CDR2 SQIVND (reference sequence). For the CDR3, the DNA is TGTGCCAGTAGTATAGTGAACAGGGTCGGGCAAGAGACCCAGTACTTC. Protein product: CASSIVNRVGQETQYF.

The rearrangement uses TRBV29-1 and TRBJ1-5, with D possibly TRBD1 on 6 matching bases. The germline V and J ends were trimmed by 4 bases and 0 bases, with 10 bases remaining between them. The CDR3 covers 14 residues. Germline V gene lookup returns CDR1 SQVTM and CDR2 ANQGSEA. CDR3 amino acids: CSVAGQDSNQPQHF. The CDR3 coding sequence is TGCAGCGTTGCGGGACAAGATAGCAATCAGCCCCAGCATTTT. The variable domain in full, completed from reference TRBV29-1 and TRBJ1-5, reads SAVISQKPSRDICQRGTSLTIQCQVDSQVTMMFWYRQQPGQSLTLIATANQGSEATYESGFVIDKFPISRPNLTFSTLTVSNMSPEDSSIYLCSVAGQDSNQPQHFGDGTRLSIL.

This rearrangement joins TRBV15 to TRBJ2-3, with a tentative D call TRBD2 (6 bases). Trimming cost V 3 bases and J 9 bases, with 10 bases left between them. The length of the CDR3 is 12 residues. CDR1 and CDR2 (germline): LNHNV, YYDKDF (reference sequence). The CDR3 sequence: CATSRDLATQYF. As DNA, the CDR3 is TGTGCCACCAGCAGGGACCTAGCGACGCAGTATTTT.

The sample holds a few counts of this clonotype. The chain recombines TRBV18 with TRBJ1-1; D is uncertain. V lost 0 bases and J 2 bases, leaving 10 bases between the germline ends. This CDR3 contains 15 residues. Germline lookup yields CDR1 KGHSH and CDR2 LQKENI. CDR3 loop: CASSPPSLVNTEAFF. The CDR3 DNA sequence: TGTGCCAGCTCACCACCGTCCCTGGTAAACACTGAAGCTTTCTTT.

This clonotype showed up just a few times. The chain recombines TRBV9 with TRBJ2-4; D is possibly TRBD2 (6 bases). The CDR3 consists of 14 residues. The V end lost 0 bases, the J end lost 4 bases, and 8 bases lay between the germline ends. Germline loops: CDR1 SGDLS, CDR2 YYNGEE. CDR3 DNA: TGTGCCAGCAGCGTAGATGGAGGGAAAAACATTCAGTACTTC. Its translation: CASSVDGGKNIQYF.

This clonotype occurred a few times. V usage is TRBV7-2 and J usage is TRBJ2-3; unclear D gene. V lost 4 bases and J 0 bases, leaving 11 bases between the germline ends. The CDR3 consists of 15 residues. Germline V gives CDR1 SGHTA, CDR2 FQGNSA. The CDR3 bases are TGTGCCAGCAGCTCTGCAAGTACTAGCACAGATACGCAGTATTTT. This gives the protein CASSSASTSTDTQYF. The variable domain in full, completed from reference TRBV7-2 and TRBJ2-3, reads GAGVSQSPSNKVTEKGKDVELRCDPISGHTALYWYRQSLGQGLEFLIYFQGNSAPDKSGLPSDRFSAERTGGSVSTLTIQRTQQEDSAVYLCASSSASTSTDTQYFGPGTRLTVL.

This clonotype was recorded many times. The chain joins TRBV9 to TRBJ2-2; the D is unclear. The CDR3 runs to 14 residues. The ends were cut back, 0 bases at V and 1 base at J, with 4 bases in the middle. The germline V gene encodes CDR1 SGDLS and CDR2 YYNGEE. The CDR3 nucleotides are TGTGCCAGCAGCGTAGGTCTGAACACCGGGGAGCTGTTTTTT. Its translation is CASSVGLNTGELFF.

The V call is TRBV14, the J call TRBJ2-1, with 9 positions matching TRBD2. From germline, CDR1 is SGHDN and CDR2 FVKESK. The CDR3 is made up of 15 amino acids. J gave up 10 bases and V 1 base, and 8 bases lay outside the gene matches. CDR3 protein: CASSQAAGGPGEQFF. CDR3 in DNA: TGTGCCAGCAGCCAAGCTGCGGGAGGGCCGGGGGAGCAGTTCTTC.

This clonotype was seen more than once but under ten times. V gene TRBV14 combines with J gene TRBJ2-7; 8 bases fit TRBD1. This CDR3 region has 14 residues. CDR1 is SGHDN, CDR2 FVKESK, per germline. J gave up 4 bases and V 1 base, and 3 bases lay outside the gene matches. CDR3 sequence reads: CASSQADRAYEQYF. The CDR3 DNA sequence: TGTGCCAGCAGCCAAGCGGACAGGGCGTACGAGCAGTACTTC.

A word on this clonotype: A much bigger clone sits one base away, suggesting this may be a read error. This chain joins TRBV29-1 and TRBJ2-3; D unclear. CDR1 SQVTM and CDR2 ANQGSEA come from the germline V gene. This CDR3 has 15 amino acids. CDR3 in amino acids: CSVEGLAGGTVTQYF. Written as DNA, the CDR3 is TGCAGCGTTGAAGGGTTAGCAGGCGGCACAGTTACGCAGTATTTT.

This clonotype was observed many times. The rearrangement links TRBV29-1 to TRBJ2-7; maybe TRBD1 (5 bases). Germline values: CDR1 SQVTM, CDR2 ANQGSEA. The ends were cut back, 7 bases at V and 0 bases at J, with 10 bases in the middle. The CDR3 length is 12 residues. The CDR3 bases are TGCAGCGCCAAGACAGACTCCTACGAGCAGTACTTC. It yields the protein CSAKTDSYEQYF.

This clonotype was detected only a few times. The chain uses TRBV6-5 and TRBJ1-2, with TRBD1 identical over 7 bases. The CDR3 has 14 amino acids. J was trimmed by 3 bases and V by 2 bases; bases with no gene match: 3. In germline, CDR1 is MNHEY, CDR2 SVGAGI. CDR3 region: CASSYRGTDYGYTF. CDR3 nucleotides: TGTGCCAGCAGTTACCGAGGGACAGACTATGGCTACACCTTC.

The rearrangement uses TRBV20-1 and TRBJ1-5, with TRBD1 identical over 7 bases. Germline CDR1 and CDR2: DFQATT and SNEGSKA (reference sequence). Losses at the gene ends were 5 bases for V and 0 bases for J; bases not matched to a gene: 4. The CDR3 length is 14 residues. The CDR3 region has the DNA TGCAGTGCTGGGACAGCCTTTAGCAATCAGCCCCAGCATTTT. It encodes CSAGTAFSNQPQHF.

This clonotype was detected only a few times. Here the CDR3 reads CASSYAQGANEQYF. The CDR3, as DNA: TGTGCCAGCAGTTATGCTCAGGGGGCGAACGAGCAGTACTTC. The chain carries TRBV6-5 and TRBJ2-7, with 8 nucleotides matching TRBD1. Germline CDR1 and CDR2: MNHEY and SVGAGI. J lost 5 bases, V lost 3 bases, and 6 bases had no gene match. The CDR3 loop spans 14 amino acids.

Points on this clonotype: The germline gene is not matched at one end of the junction; a read error may be the cause. This sequence joins TRBV14 and TRBJ2-6, with D possibly matching TRBD1 (5 bases). This CDR3 contains 16 residues. CDR1 is SGHDN and CDR2 is FVKESK in the germline V gene. The CDR3 protein is CASSSGRPSGANVLTF. The CDR3 DNA follows: TGTGCCAGCAGTTCTGGACGGCCCTCTGGGGCCAACGTTCTGACTTTC. The variable domain in full, with the rest retrieved from reference TRBV14 and TRBJ2-6, is EAGVTQFPSHSVIEKGQTVTLRCDPISGHDNLYWYRRVMGKEIKFLLHFVKESKQDESGMPNNRFLAERTGGTYSTLKVQPAELEDSGVYFCASSSGRPSGANVLTFGAGSRLTVL.

This clonotype was counted a few times. The gene calls are TRBV6-1 and TRBJ1-3; D is ambiguous. The V and J ends lost 6 bases and 0 bases respectively, with 18 bases between them. Germline V gives CDR1 MNHNS, CDR2 SASEGT. The CDR3 covers 17 residues. The CDR3 bases are TGTGCCAGCAGCACAACACCCGGCCGGTACTCTGGAAACACCATATATTTT. Residues: CASSTTPGRYSGNTIYF.

This clonotype has only a few counts. The chain couples TRBV3-1 to TRBJ1-4; no clear D gene. CDR3 length equals 15 residues. V shed 3 bases and J shed 8 bases, with 16 bases lying between them. The germline CDR1 and CDR2 sequences are LGHDT and YNNKEL (reference sequence). The CDR3 sequence: CASSQWLAEGEKLFF. The DNA for the CDR3 is TGTGCCAGCAGCCAGTGGTTGGCGGAGGGAGAAAAACTGTTTTTT. The variable domain in full, with the rest retrieved from reference TRBV3-1 and TRBJ1-4, is DTAVSQTPKYLVTQMGNDKSIKCEQNLGHDTMYWYKQDSKKFLKIMFSYNNKELIINETVPNRFSPKSPDKAHLNLHINSLELGDSAVYFCASSQWLAEGEKLFFGSGTQLSVL.

The chain links TRBV10-3 to TRBJ2-6; D gene uncertain. The CDR3 is made up of 15 amino acids. In germline, CDR1 is ENHRY, CDR2 SYGVKD. Trimming stripped 3 bases from V and 4 bases from J, with 10 bases between. The CDR3 region has the DNA TGTGCCATCAGTGATAAAGGTACAGGGGCCAACGTCCTGACTTTC. Translation gives CAISDKGTGANVLTF.

This clonotype was counted only a few times. The rearrangement uses TRBV27 and TRBJ1-6, with 8 bases lining up with TRBD1. The length of the CDR3 is 13 residues. V trimming: 6 bases; J trimming: 10 bases; junction bases outside the gene matches: 5. Looked up from germline, CDR1 is MNHEY and CDR2 is SMNVEV (reference sequence). The CDR3 loop reads CASRGQERSPLHF. CDR3 DNA: TGTGCCAGCAGGGGACAGGAGAGGTCACCCCTCCACTTT.

This clonotype was picked up a small number of times. This chain connects TRBV5-6 to TRBJ2-3; D gene ambiguous. Germline CDR1 reads SGHDT; CDR2 reads YYEEEE. With 7 bases removed from V and 2 bases from J, the gap between germline ends came to 14 bases. The CDR3 contains 14 residues. CDR3 DNA sequence: TGTGCCAGCGCTACAGACCCTTCCACAGATACGCAGTATTTT. Its protein is CASATDPSTDTQYF.